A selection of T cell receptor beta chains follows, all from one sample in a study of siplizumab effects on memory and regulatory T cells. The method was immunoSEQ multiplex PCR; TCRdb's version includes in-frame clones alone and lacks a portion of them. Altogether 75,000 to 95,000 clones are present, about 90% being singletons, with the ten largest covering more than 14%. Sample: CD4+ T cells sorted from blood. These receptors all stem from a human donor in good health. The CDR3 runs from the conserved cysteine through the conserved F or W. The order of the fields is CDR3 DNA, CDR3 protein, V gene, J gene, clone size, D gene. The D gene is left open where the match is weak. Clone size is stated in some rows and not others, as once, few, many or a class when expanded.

TGTGCCTGGAGTGTCCAGGGGAACACTGAAGCTTTCTTT	CAWSVQGNTEAFF	TRBV30	TRBJ1-1	.	.
TGCGCCAGCAGTGATGGTAGCGGGAGGGCCTCCGGGGAGCTGTTTTTT	CASSDGSGRASGELFF	TRBV10-1	TRBJ2-2	.	TRBD2
TGTGCCAGCAGTCCCCTTGGGGTGCAGTACGAGCAGTACTTC	CASSPLGVQYEQYF	TRBV6-5	TRBJ2-7	once	.
TGTGCCAGCAGCTTAACTAAGGGGAACACTGAAGCTTTCTTT	CASSLTKGNTEAFF	TRBV7-3	TRBJ1-1	.	.
TGTGCCAGCAGTGAAGCGAGGGGGGGCTATGGCTACACCTTC	CASSEARGGYGYTF	TRBV2	TRBJ1-2	.	.
TGTGCCAGCAGCCCCCGGGAGGCTCTTCAAGAGACCCAGTACTTC	CASSPREALQETQYF	TRBV7-2	TRBJ2-5	.	TRBD2
TGCGCCAGCGGGTATATGGGAATCAATCAGCCCCAGCATTTT	CASGYMGINQPQHF	TRBV4-1	TRBJ1-5	.	.
TGCGCCAGCAGCCTAGCGGGCGACTACAATGAGCAGTTCTTC	CASSLAGDYNEQFF	TRBV5-1	TRBJ2-1	once	TRBD2
TGCAGCGTTGTCAGAAGCAGCGTCTATGGCTACACCTTC	CSVVRSSVYGYTF	TRBV29-1	TRBJ1-2	.	.
TGTGCCAGCAGTTACCAGGGAATAGGCACTGAAGCTTTCTTT	CASSYQGIGTEAFF	TRBV6-5	TRBJ1-1	.	.
TGTGCCAGTAGTCCCGCAACCTCTGGAAACACCATATATTTT	CASSPATSGNTIYF	TRBV19	TRBJ1-3	.	.
TGTGCCTGGAGTGTACAAGGAACCTGGAAAGCTTTCTTT	CAWSVQGTWKAFF	TRBV30	TRBJ1-1	.	.
TGTGCCAGCGGGCGGACAGATACGCAGTATTTT	CASGRTDTQYF	TRBV6-6	TRBJ2-3	.	.
TGTGCCAGCAGCTTAACCGTGTCTAGCGGGGACAATGAGCAGTTCTTC	CASSLTVSSGDNEQFF	TRBV7-3	TRBJ2-1	.	TRBD2
TGCGCCAGCAGCCATTTCCCGGGACTTAGCTCCTACAATGAGCAGTTCTTC	CASSHFPGLSSYNEQFF	TRBV4-1	TRBJ2-1	.	.
TGTGCCAGCAGCCTAACGGGACTAGCGGACGAGCAGTACTTC	CASSLTGLADEQYF	TRBV5-6	TRBJ2-7	.	TRBD2
TGTGCCAGCAGTTTAGGAGGACGGATGGGTGAAAAACTGTTTTTT	CASSLGGRMGEKLFF	TRBV28	TRBJ1-4	.	.
TGTGCCAGCAGCTTAGGTCCGGCGACAGGGTCGATATCCTACGAGCAGTACTTC	CASSLGPATGSISYEQYF	TRBV7-3	TRBJ2-7	.	TRBD1
TGTGCCAGCAGACCGGGGGGGAGGACTGAAGCTTTCTTT	CASRPGGRTEAFF	TRBV2	TRBJ1-1	.	.
TGCGCCAGCGCCGTTAGCGGGGGGGTCTCCTACAATGAGCAGTTCTTC	CASAVSGGVSYNEQFF	TRBV5-1	TRBJ2-1	.	TRBD2
TGTGCCATCGGGCCAGGTAGCGGGAGTTCAGATACGCAGTATTTT	CAIGPGSGSSDTQYF	TRBV6-1	TRBJ2-3	.	TRBD2
TGTGCCAGCAGCAAGGGGGCCTTACAGGGAACCATTCAGTACTTC	CASSKGALQGTIQYF	TRBV6-5	TRBJ2-4	.	TRBD1
TGTGCCAGCAGCCCCCGGGACTACCAAGAGACCCAGTACTTC	CASSPRDYQETQYF	TRBV9	TRBJ2-5	.	.
TGTGCCAGCAGCTTAGCGCCGTTTGAAGCTTTCTTT	CASSLAPFEAFF	TRBV7-2	TRBJ1-1	.	.
TGTGCCAGCAGACGACTAGCGGGGTCCTACGAGCAGTACTTC	CASRRLAGSYEQYF	TRBV6-1	TRBJ2-7	.	TRBD2
TGTGCCACCAGCAGCACGCGAGCCAGGGTTATGCAGACCCAGTACTTC	CATSSTRARVMQTQYF	TRBV15	TRBJ2-5	.	.
TGTGCCATCAGTGCTGGAAAGGGGGGAGGCTCTGGGGCCAACGTCCTGACTTTC	CAISAGKGGGSGANVLTF	TRBV10-3	TRBJ2-6	.	.
TGTGCCAGCAGGGACCGTTACGAGCAGTACTTC	CASRDRYEQYF	TRBV6-1	TRBJ2-7	.	.
TGTGCCAGCAGCTCACCTTGGACCAACACTGAAGCTTTCTTT	CASSSPWTNTEAFF	TRBV11-2	TRBJ1-1	.	.
TGTGCCAGCAGCTTAGGTCAGCCCCTAACTTCCTATGGCTACACCTTC	CASSLGQPLTSYGYTF	TRBV7-3	TRBJ1-2	.	.
TGTGCCAGCAGAACAGGGATGAACACTGAAGCTTTCTTT	CASRTGMNTEAFF	TRBV5-4	TRBJ1-1	.	.
TGTGCCAGCAGCCAAGCTTCACCAAACTCCTACGAGCAGTACTTC	CASSQASPNSYEQYF	TRBV7-8	TRBJ2-7	once	.
TGTGCCAGCAGTGAAGCGCGTAGGGAGCAGTACTTC	CASSEARREQYF	TRBV6-1	TRBJ2-7	medium-sized	.
TGTGCTAGTGGTTTAGCGGGGGCCAGCTACAATGAGCAGTTCTTC	CASGLAGASYNEQFF	TRBV12-5	TRBJ2-1	.	TRBD2
TGTGCCAGCAGCCAGGGCGATACGCAGTATTTT	CASSQGDTQYF	TRBV7-6	TRBJ2-3	.	.
TGTGCCACCAGCCTCGGGACAGAATACGAGCAGTACTTC	CATSLGTEYEQYF	TRBV15	TRBJ2-7	.	TRBD1
TGTGCCAGCTCAAAGCGACTAGCCCAGAGCACAGATACGCAGTATTTT	CASSKRLAQSTDTQYF	TRBV6-6	TRBJ2-3	.	TRBD2
TGTGCCAGCAGGACCGGACTAGCAGAGACCCAGTACTTC	CASRTGLAETQYF	TRBV6-1	TRBJ2-5	.	TRBD2
TGTGCCAGCAGCTTAACGTCGGTCCTACCGAGCTCCTACGAGCAGTACTTC	CASSLTSVLPSSYEQYF	TRBV7-3	TRBJ2-7	.	.
TGTGCCAGCAGCTTAGTACCCAGCGGGGGAAACTACGCGCAGTACTTC	CASSLVPSGGNYAQYF	TRBV5-6	TRBJ2-7	.	TRBD2
TGCGCCAGCAGCTTGGCGACAGGCCTATCTGGAAACACCATATATTTT	CASSLATGLSGNTIYF	TRBV5-1	TRBJ1-3	.	.
TGTGCCAGCAGCTTAGTGGGCGTAGGTATGGGGACCTACAATGAGCAGTTCTTC	CASSLVGVGMGTYNEQFF	TRBV7-2	TRBJ2-1	.	.
TGTGCCAGCAGTCTTTTACAGGGGGCCAGCCCGAATTCACCCCTCCACTTT	CASSLLQGASPNSPLHF	TRBV27	TRBJ1-6	.	TRBD1
TGCAGTGCTAGCACTTTAGATACGCAGTATTTT	CSASTLDTQYF	TRBV20-1	TRBJ2-3	.	.
TGTGCCAGTGAAGGTGGGGAGATTCCGTGCGAGACCCAGTACTTC	CASEGGEIPCETQYF	TRBV6-4	TRBJ2-5	.	.
TGTGCCAGCAGCCACATTAGTGGGTCGACTGGAACCGTCAGCAATCAGCCCCAGCATTTT	CASSHISGSTGTVSNQPQHF	TRBV4-2	TRBJ1-5	.	.
TGTGCCAGCAGTTTTAGAACAGGGAATGGCTACACCTTC	CASSFRTGNGYTF	TRBV7-2	TRBJ1-2	.	.
TGTGCCAGCAGCTGGATCCAACTAGCGGGACACTACGAGCAGTACTTC	CASSWIQLAGHYEQYF	TRBV11-3	TRBJ2-7	.	TRBD2
TGTGCCTGGGGGACAGGGAGGTACGAGCAGTACTTC	CAWGTGRYEQYF	TRBV30	TRBJ2-7	.	TRBD1
TGTGCCAGCAGTGAAGCGCTCGGACAGGGAGGGGAGACCCAGTACTTC	CASSEALGQGGETQYF	TRBV2	TRBJ2-5	.	.
TGCGCCAGCAGCTTGGGTCAGGGTTTCTACGAGCAGTACTTC	CASSLGQGFYEQYF	TRBV5-1	TRBJ2-7	.	.
TGCGCCAGCAGCTCCCAGGGGGTCAGCTCTGGGGCCAACGTCCTGACTTTC	CASSSQGVSSGANVLTF	TRBV5-1	TRBJ2-6	.	TRBD1
TGTGCCAGTAGTATAGGGTACAGAAATAGCAATCAGCCCCAGCATTTT	CASSIGYRNSNQPQHF	TRBV19	TRBJ1-5	.	.
TGCGCCAGCAGCCAAGTGTCAGGGGGGGGACGGACTGAAGCTTTCTTT	CASSQVSGGGRTEAFF	TRBV4-3	TRBJ1-1	.	TRBD1
TGTGCCAGCAGTGCAGACGGGCTTGGAGGCTACACCTTC	CASSADGLGGYTF	TRBV2	TRBJ1-2	.	.